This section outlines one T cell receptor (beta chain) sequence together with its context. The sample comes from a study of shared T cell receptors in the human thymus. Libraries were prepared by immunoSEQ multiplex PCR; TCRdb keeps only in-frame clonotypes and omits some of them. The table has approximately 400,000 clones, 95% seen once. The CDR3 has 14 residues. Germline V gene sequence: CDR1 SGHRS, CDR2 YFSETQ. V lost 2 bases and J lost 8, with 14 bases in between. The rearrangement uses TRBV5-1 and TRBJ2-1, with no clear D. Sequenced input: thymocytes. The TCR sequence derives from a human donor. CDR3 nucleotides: TGCGCCAGCAGCTTACTTGCGGCTTCAGATGAGCAGTTCTTC. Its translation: CASSLLAASDEQFF.